One and the same sample provided the 13 T cell receptor beta chains below, sequenced in a study of blood T cell repertoires in COVID-19. The repertoire was sequenced with immunoSEQ multiplex PCR; TCRdb's copy has only in-frame clones and lacks some. The table records about 260,000 clones, around 84% of them present only once. Sequences were obtained from peripheral blood. These receptors were obtained from a woman in her sixties with COVID-19, enrolled during active disease.

The chain joins TRBV7-9 to TRBJ2-2, with D perhaps TRBD2 (5 bases). V gave up 1 base and J gave up 7 bases, with 7 bases separating them. Germline V gene data show CDR1 as SEHNR and CDR2 as FQNEAQ (reference sequence). The CDR3 contains 13 residues. The DNA for the CDR3 is TGTGCCAGCAGCTTAGTAGGAGGCGGGGAGCTGTTTTTT. Translation: CASSLVGGGELFF.

The chain couples TRBV29-1 to TRBJ2-7; D unclear. This CDR3 comprises 12 residues. V was shortened by 4 bases and J by 6 bases, with 13 bases between the two germline ends. Germline CDR1 SQVTM, CDR2 ANQGSEA. CDR3 DNA: TGCAGCGTTGGGGTGAGAGGCCGCGAGCAGTACTTC. As protein: CSVGVRGREQYF.

This clone was detected a few times. The chain joins TRBV10-1 to TRBJ1-1, with a weak D call TRBD1 (5 bases). The germline V and J ends were trimmed by 0 bases and 7 bases, with 12 bases remaining between them. Per germline, CDR1 WNHNN and CDR2 SYGVQD (reference sequence). The length of the CDR3 is 14 residues. The DNA for the CDR3 is TGCGCCAGCAGTGAGTCGGGCAGGGCGAATGAAGCTTTCTTT. Its translation is CASSESGRANEAFF.

The chain uses TRBV6-5 and TRBJ1-1; a weak D match, TRBD1 (6 bases). This CDR3 comprises 16 residues. Trimming removed 0 bases from V and 1 base from J, with 12 bases in between. Germline V CDR1 and CDR2: MNHEY, SVGAGI. The CDR3 bases are TGTGCCAGCAGTTACTCGGGGTTGGGGGCGAACACTGAAGCTTTCTTT. Translation: CASSYSGLGANTEAFF.

The rearrangement uses TRBV28 and TRBJ1-1, with TRBD1 matching over 7 bases. V lost 8 bases, J lost 11 bases, and 5 bases stayed unmatched. Germline CDR1 is MDHEN and CDR2 is SYDVKM. The CDR3 covers 10 residues. CDR3 sequence reads: CASPDRDAFF. The CDR3 coding sequence is TGTGCCAGCCCCGACAGGGACGCTTTCTTT.

The sample holds a few counts of this clone. The gene calls are TRBV12-3 or TRBV12-4 and TRBJ1-1; D is undetermined. The length of the CDR3 is 13 residues. Trimming shortened V by 6 bases and J by 2 bases, and 10 bases separated the two germline ends. The chain's CDR3 is CASSRAGNTEAFF. The CDR3 bases are TGTGCCAGCAGCCGGGCGGGAAACACTGAAGCTTTCTTT.

The J gene is TRBJ2-1, the V gene TRBV7-3, with 8 bases fitting TRBD2. CDR3 length equals 16 residues. In germline, CDR1 is SGHTA, CDR2 FQGTGA. V was clipped by 5 bases and J by 5 bases; unmatched bases: 11. The CDR3 DNA sequence: TGTGCCAGCAGCCCCCGCGGTAGCGGGAACCACAATGAGCAGTTCTTC. Its translation is CASSPRGSGNHNEQFF.

The chain carries TRBV28 and TRBJ1-1; 9 bases match TRBD1. Germline loops: CDR1 MDHEN, CDR2 SYDVKM. The length of the CDR3 is 16 residues. V dropped 6 bases and J dropped 4; count of bases not matched to a gene: 12. Here the CDR3 reads CASSTTGGLRSTEAFF. DNA for the CDR3: TGTGCCAGCAGCACCACAGGGGGCCTCCGGAGCACTGAAGCTTTCTTT.

This sequence joins TRBV5-5 and TRBJ2-1; 10 bases are shared with TRBD2. Germline trimming cut 4 bases from V and 6 bases from J; bases unmatched to any gene: 7. The CDR3 loop spans 15 amino acids. Germline V gene lookup returns CDR1 SGHKS and CDR2 YYEKEE (reference sequence). CDR3 protein: CASSTTSGKSNEQFF. CDR3 in DNA: TGTGCCAGCAGCACAACTAGCGGGAAGAGCAATGAGCAGTTCTTC.

This clone was counted once. J is TRBJ2-1 and V is TRBV28; 7 bases agree with TRBD2. Germline-derived CDR1 and CDR2 are MDHEN and SYDVKM. V shed 5 bases, J shed 4 bases, and the junction held 8 bases outside the gene matches. The CDR3 consists of 15 residues. The DNA of the CDR3 is TGTGCCAGCAGTCCGCGGACTAGATGGTACAATGAGCAGTTCTTC. It specifies CASSPRTRWYNEQFF.

The chain recombines TRBV7-8 with TRBJ2-7; 7 bases map to TRBD1. Germline-derived CDR1 and CDR2 are SGHVS and FQNEAQ. V was clipped by 1 base and J by 7 bases; unmatched bases: 7. This CDR3 spans 14 amino acids. The CDR3 reads CASSLGRGYDEQYF. The CDR3 nucleotides are TGTGCCAGCAGCTTAGGCAGGGGGTACGATGAGCAGTACTTC.

The V gene is TRBV28, the J gene TRBJ1-5, with D perhaps TRBD1 (6 bases). V gave up 3 bases and J gave up 8 bases, with 14 bases separating them. The CDR3 consists of 14 residues. Germline-derived CDR1 and CDR2 are MDHEN and SYDVKM. The chain's CDR3 is CASSFGQKVKPQHF. The DNA of the CDR3 is TGTGCCAGCAGTTTCGGACAGAAGGTAAAGCCCCAGCATTTT.

There are a few counts of this clone. This CDR3 is CASSLFTGELFF. CDR3 in DNA: TGTGCCAGCAGTCTCTTTACCGGGGAGCTGTTTTTT. The chain uses TRBV6-2 or TRBV6-3 and TRBJ2-2; D is unresolved. CDR1 is MNHEY, CDR2 SVGEGT, per germline. Trimming pared 5 bases from V and 5 bases from J, leaving 6 bases between. The CDR3 consists of 12 residues.